The sequence of this T cell receptor beta chain was determined in a study of CD8+ T cells in alopecia areata. The wider study: Patients received oral tofacitinib, 5 to 10 mg twice daily, for moderate-to-severe alopecia areata.

This clone was counted between two and nine times. The antigen remains undetermined. Sequencing templates came from extracted RNA that was reverse transcribed into cDNA. Data came from immunoSEQ multiplex PCR; TCRdb stores just in-frame clones and leaves some out. The sample lists under 300,000 clones; roughly two thirds were seen once. Study-level points and caveats: The study also sequences resident alphabeta T cells of normal skin in scalp samples.

The germline V gene encodes CDR1 LGHNA and CDR2 YNFKEQ. Trimming cost V 0 bases and J 15 bases; bases outside gene matches: 14. This CDR3 contains 16 residues. The input for sequencing was CD4+ T cells sorted from blood, taken at week 0. The chain has TRBV4-2 and TRBJ2-1, with TRBD2 identical over 10 bases. This clonotype was sampled from a human donor with alopecia areata. The DNA for the CDR3 is TGTGCCAGCAGCCAAGATCTAGCGGGGGCTAACCAGTACCGGTTCTTC. This codes for CASSQDLAGANQYRFF.